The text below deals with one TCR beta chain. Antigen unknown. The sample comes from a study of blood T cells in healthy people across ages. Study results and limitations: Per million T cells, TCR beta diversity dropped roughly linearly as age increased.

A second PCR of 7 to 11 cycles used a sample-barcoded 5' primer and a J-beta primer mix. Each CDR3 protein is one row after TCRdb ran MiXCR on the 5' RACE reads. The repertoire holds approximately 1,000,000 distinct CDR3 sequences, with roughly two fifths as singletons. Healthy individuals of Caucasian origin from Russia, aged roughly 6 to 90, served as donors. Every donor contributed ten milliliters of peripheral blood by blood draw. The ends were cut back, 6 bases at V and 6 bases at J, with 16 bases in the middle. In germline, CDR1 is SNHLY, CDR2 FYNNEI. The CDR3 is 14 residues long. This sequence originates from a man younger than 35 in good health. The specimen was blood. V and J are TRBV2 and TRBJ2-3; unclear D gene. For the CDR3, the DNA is TGTGCCAGCAGGAAACAAGGACCCCCGGATACGCAGTATTTT. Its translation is CASRKQGPPDTQYF.